This T cell receptor (beta chain) originates from a study of T cells in Graves' hyperthyroidism and ophthalmopathy. Researchers took RNA transcripts and amplified the TCR beta CDR3 regions from them. TCR CDR3 underwent first-round RT-PCR with the HTBI primer set. TCRdb re-derived calls from the multiplex PCR reads in MiXCR, one entry per CDR3 protein. The table has about 590,000 distinct CDR3 sequences, 15% to 18% seen once. CDR3 length: 16 amino acids. Germline CDR1 reads MNHEY; CDR2 reads SMNVEV (reference sequence). V lost 3 bases and J lost 5; bases outside the gene matches: 6. The sample holds a few counts of this clonotype. Its specificity is unknown. Clinical symptoms, serum thyroxine, TRAb, thyroid ultrasound and orbital computed tomography informed diagnoses. Study-level points and caveats: Most clonotypes expanded in the thyroid (above 0.001) were also present in blood. The model identified upcoming ophthalmopathy a median approximately six months ahead of onset.

Material for sequencing was blood. This chain uses TRBV27 with TRBJ2-2, with TRBD2 matching 10 bases. This sequence was found in a woman in her twenties or thirties with Graves' hyperthyroidism. The CDR3 DNA reads as TGTGCCAGCAGTTTTATCACTAGCGGGGTAACCGGGGAGCTGTTTTTT. This encodes CASSFITSGVTGELFF.